A single sample is the source of the 2 T cell receptor beta chains below, sequenced in a study of shared clonotypes between healthy human individuals. Here immunoSEQ multiplex PCR was the method, and the copy in TCRdb shows in-frame clones only, minus some. Of around 2.5 million clones in the sample, 93% were seen once. Sequences were obtained from naive CD4+ T cells from PBMCs. The subset was: CD45RA+ positively selected. The receptor set was obtained from a man between 18 and 35 years old in good health. Some clones in this sample may be carry-over from other donors' samples.

The rearrangement joins TRBV15 to TRBJ2-6, with 10 bases aligning to TRBD1. The junction had 14 bases not matched to a gene; V was cut back by 0 bases and J by 6 bases. CDR3 length equals 20 residues. Germline lookup yields CDR1 LNHNV and CDR2 YYDKDF (reference sequence). The CDR3 loop reads CATSRDMTGGFKWEANVLTF. DNA of the CDR3: TGTGCCACCAGCAGAGATATGACAGGGGGCTTTAAATGGGAGGCCAACGTCCTGACTTTC. Supplemented by reference TRBV15 and TRBJ2-6, the full variable domain reads DAMVIQNPRYQVTQFGKPVTLSCSQTLNHNVMYWYQQKSSQAPKLLFHYYDKDFNNEADTPDNFQSRRPNTSFCFLDIRSPGLGDTAMYLCATSRDMTGGFKWEANVLTFGAGSRLTVL.

The gene calls are TRBV7-2 and TRBJ2-7, with TRBD2 matching 10 bases. Germline assignment: CDR1 SGHTA and CDR2 FQGNSA. The J segment lost 4 bases and the V segment lost 3 bases, leaving 9 bases of the junction unmatched. The CDR3 is 16 residues long. In DNA, the CDR3 is TGTGCCAGCAGCTTCTACCGGGCTAGCGGGAGTTACGAGCAGTACTTC. Translation: CASSFYRASGSYEQYF.